Listed here are 22 T cell receptor beta chains from one sample, sequenced in a study of early T cells in non-severe SARS-CoV-2 infection. MiXCR, applied by TCRdb to the 5' RACE reads, yields one record per CDR3 protein. Of approximately 31,000 distinct CDR3 sequences in the sample, 6% to 7% were seen once. Sequencing was done on a sample of whole blood. These receptors all come from an adult who was a healthcare worker with PCR-confirmed SARS-CoV-2 infection or an uninfected control (not recorded which).

J is TRBJ2-2 and V is TRBV10-2; D is ambiguous. This CDR3 has 14 amino acids. Germline V gives CDR1 WSHSY, CDR2 SAAADI. Trimming stripped 3 bases from V and 1 base from J, with 6 bases between. CDR3: CASSDRLNTGELFF. Written as DNA, the CDR3 is TGCGCCAGCAGTGACAGGTTGAACACCGGGGAGCTGTTTTTT.

As concerns this clonotype: A much bigger clone sits one base away, suggesting this may be a read error. The chain has TRBV7-6 and TRBJ2-1; a possible D gene is TRBD1 (5 bases). The CDR3 consists of 16 residues. CDR1 SGHVS and CDR2 FNYEAQ come from the germline V gene. The CDR3 region has the DNA TGTGCCAGCGGCTTATTAATCTCAGGGAAGTACAATGAGCAGTTCTTC. Translation: CASGLLISGKYNEQFF.

The sample holds many counts of this clonotype. The rearrangement joins TRBV3-1 to TRBJ2-7; D may be TRBD1 (5 bases). Germline V lookup: CDR1 LGHDT, CDR2 YNNKEL (reference sequence). V was clipped by 0 bases and J by 6 bases, with 9 bases between them. This CDR3 has 13 residues. CDR3 protein: CASSQDRGTEQYF. The CDR3 nucleotides read TGTGCCAGCAGCCAAGATAGGGGAACCGAGCAGTACTTC.

This clonotype showed up many times. The chain carries TRBV28 and TRBJ2-4; weak D call: TRBD2 (6 bases). Trimming took off 6 bases at V and 3 bases at J, with 15 bases between the two ends. CDR3 length: 15 amino acids. CDR1 and CDR2 (germline): MDHEN, SYDVKM. The CDR3 coding sequence is TGTGCCAGCAGCGAGGCTAGCGCCCTCAAAAACATTCAGTACTTC. It is translated as CASSEASALKNIQYF.

This clonotype was observed at least ten times. This chain joins TRBV3-1 and TRBJ1-1; TRBD1 is a possible D gene (5 bases). V lost 3 bases, J lost 5 bases, and 13 bases lay in between. CDR1 is LGHDT and CDR2 is YNNKEL in the germline V gene (reference sequence). This CDR3 has 14 amino acids. This CDR3 reads CASSHRVRVTEAFF. The CDR3 coding sequence is TGTGCCAGCAGCCACAGGGTGCGGGTTACTGAAGCTTTCTTT.

This clonotype has a count of ten or more. This chain connects TRBV6-5 to TRBJ2-7; 9 bases agree with TRBD1. In germline, CDR1 is MNHEY, CDR2 SVGAGI. The CDR3 contains 16 residues. Losses at the gene ends were 4 bases for V and 7 bases for J; bases not matched to a gene: 14. The CDR3 nucleotides read TGTGCCAGCAGTTTCGAAGCCGGGACAGGGACGTCAGAGCAGTACTTC. Its protein product is CASSFEAGTGTSEQYF.

This clonotype was seen at least ten times. This chain connects TRBV6-2 or TRBV6-3 to TRBJ1-2; possibly TRBD1 for D (6 bases). CDR1 MNHEY and CDR2 SVGEGT come from the germline V gene. The CDR3 sequence is 16 residues long. The V gene lost 7 bases and the J gene lost 6 bases, with 24 bases spanning the gap. The CDR3 spells CASNRQGLLPRDGYTF. Here the CDR3 DNA reads TGTGCCAGCAACCGCCAGGGGCTCCTACCGAGGGATGGCTACACCTTC.

This clonotype was detected ten times or more. The chain links TRBV6-1 to TRBJ1-1; TRBD1 matches 7 bases. Germline V gene sequence: CDR1 MNHNS, CDR2 SASEGT. The CDR3 totals 15 residues. Trimming removed 6 bases from V and 3 bases from J; junction bases left unmatched: 10. The CDR3 region has the DNA TGTGCCAGCAGCCAACCGACAGGGTTATACACTGAAGCTTTCTTT. It encodes CASSQPTGLYTEAFF.

V usage is TRBV6-1 and J usage is TRBJ2-3; D is ambiguous. The germline V gene encodes CDR1 MNHNS and CDR2 SASEGT. The germline V and J ends were trimmed by 1 base and 2 bases, with 16 bases remaining between them. CDR3 length: 17 amino acids. CDR3 nucleotide sequence: TGTGCCAGCAGTGAAGGCTTAGTCGGTTCTAACACAGATACGCAGTATTTT. It translates to CASSEGLVGSNTDTQYF.

CDR3 amino acids: CASSLSGQDTQYF. The DNA of the CDR3 is TGTGCCAGCAGTTTATCCGGGCAAGATACGCAGTATTTT. The rearrangement links TRBV12-3 or TRBV12-4 to TRBJ2-3; D gene uncertain. V was shortened by 2 bases and J by 5 bases, with 8 bases between the two germline ends. The CDR3 spans 13 residues.

This clonotype was detected many times. Here the CDR3 DNA reads TGCAGTGCTAGGACAGGTGACACTGAAGCTTTCTTT. It yields the protein CSARTGDTEAFF. The chain links TRBV20-1 to TRBJ1-1; maybe TRBD1 (6 bases). CDR1 and CDR2 (germline): DFQATT, SNEGSKA (reference sequence). The CDR3 sequence is 12 residues long. The V and J ends lost 3 bases and 3 bases respectively, with 8 bases between them.

Ten or more counts support this clonotype. The chain carries TRBV27 and TRBJ2-7, with 8 bases fitting TRBD2. CDR3 size: 15 residues. The germline V gene encodes CDR1 MNHEY and CDR2 SMNVEV (reference sequence). V lost 2 bases and J lost 1; bases outside the gene matches: 4. Written as DNA, the CDR3 is TGTGCCAGCAGTTTAAAGGCGGGGGGATCCTACGAGCAGTACTTC. Translating gives CASSLKAGGSYEQYF.

At least ten counts were recorded for this clonotype. V gene TRBV29-1 combines with J gene TRBJ1-1; perhaps TRBD1 as D (6 bases). Germline values: CDR1 SQVTM, CDR2 ANQGSEA. Trimming cost V 4 bases and J 2 bases, with 11 bases left between them. The CDR3 length is 13 residues. The CDR3: CSVAGQLNTEAFF. The CDR3 region has the DNA TGCAGCGTTGCAGGACAGCTAAACACTGAAGCTTTCTTT. The whole variable domain, remainder taken from reference TRBV29-1 and TRBJ1-1, is SAVISQKPSRDICQRGTSLTIQCQVDSQVTMMFWYRQQPGQSLTLIATANQGSEATYESGFVIDKFPISRPNLTFSTLTVSNMSPEDSSIYLCSVAGQLNTEAFFGQGTRLTVV.

This chain uses TRBV21-1 with TRBJ1-5; TRBD1, the D gene given by the table, was not confirmed from the DNA. TRBV21-1 is described as a pseudogene. The CDR3 runs to 17 residues. The chain's CDR3 is CASSKREPPRPNQPQHF. The CDR3 DNA follows: TGTGCCAGCAGCAAAAGGGAACCCCCGAGGCCCAATCAGCCCCAGCATTTT.

The sample holds a few counts of this clonotype. The chain links TRBV5-5 to TRBJ2-7; D might be TRBD2 (6 bases). The V end lost 0 bases, the J end lost 3 bases, and 13 bases lay between the germline ends. The germline gives CDR1 SGHKS, CDR2 YYEKEE (reference sequence). The CDR3 loop spans 15 amino acids. The CDR3 nucleotides read TGTGCCAGCAGCTTGGCGCCTGGAGGGGTCTACGAGCAGTACTTC. Translated: CASSLAPGGVYEQYF.

Details on this clonotype: This could be a read error, since a much larger clone is one nucleotide away. V is TRBV4-1 and J is TRBJ1-6; D uncertain. In germline, CDR1 is MGHRA, CDR2 YSYEKL. The CDR3 runs to 15 residues. Trimming left V 0 bases short and J 10 bases short, with 13 bases between. CDR3 in amino acids: CASSQDSGFGSPLHF. Written as DNA, the CDR3 is TGCGCCAGCAGCCAAGATTCAGGATTCGGATCACCCCTCCACTTT.

J is TRBJ2-6 and V is TRBV27; D remains ambiguous. CDR3 length: 18 residues. V was cut by 6 bases and J by 1 base, with 19 bases left in between. Germline CDR1 MNHEY, CDR2 SMNVEV (reference sequence). Written as DNA, the CDR3 is TGTGCCAGCAGCCCGGGCCCTACCCGGATTTCTGGGGCCAACGTCCTGACTTTC. Translated: CASSPGPTRISGANVLTF.

Sample share makes this clonotype medium-sized. The genes are TRBV5-5 and TRBJ2-2; 9 positions agree with TRBD1. The CDR3 sequence is 14 residues long. V shed 4 bases, J shed 4 bases, and the junction held 2 bases outside the gene matches. The V gene's germline CDR1 is SGHKS and CDR2 YYEKEE (reference sequence). The chain's CDR3 is CASSPGQGTGELFF. The CDR3, as DNA: TGTGCCAGCAGCCCGGGACAGGGCACCGGGGAGCTGTTTTTT. The variable domain in full, completed from reference TRBV5-5 and TRBJ2-2, reads DAGVTQSPTHLIKTRGQQVTLRCSPISGHKSVSWYQQVLGQGPQFIFQYYEKEERGRGNFPDRFSARQFPNYSSELNVNALLLGDSALYLCASSPGQGTGELFFGEGSRLTVL.

As regards this clonotype: A much larger clone differs by one base, so this may be a read error. The chain carries TRBV25-1 and TRBJ2-5; D not certain. There are 14 residues in the CDR3. The V end lost 1 base, the J end lost 3 bases, and 9 bases lay between the germline ends. Germline-derived CDR1 and CDR2 are MGHDK and SYGVNS. This CDR3 is CASSEFTMEETQYF. The DNA for the CDR3 is TGTGCCAGCAGTGAATTCACCATGGAAGAGACCCAGTACTTC. Supplemented by reference TRBV25-1 and TRBJ2-5, the full variable domain reads EADIYQTPRYLVIGTGKKITLECSQTMGHDKMYWYQQDPGMELHLIHYSYGVNSTEKGDLSSESTVSRIRTEHFPLTLESARPSHTSQYLCASSEFTMEETQYFGPGTRLLVL.

At least ten counts were recorded for this clonotype. This chain uses TRBV29-1 with TRBJ2-7; 11 bases agree with TRBD2. After removal of 1 base from V and 6 bases from J, the junction contained 2 bases not matched to a gene. Germline V CDR1 and CDR2: SQVTM, ANQGSEA. The length of the CDR3 is 13 residues. CDR3 protein: CSVEGLAGTEQYF. The DNA for the CDR3 is TGCAGCGTTGAAGGACTAGCGGGGACCGAGCAGTACTTC.

This clonotype has a count of ten or more. V and J are TRBV6-1 and TRBJ2-5; unclear D gene. CDR1 MNHNS and CDR2 SASEGT come from the germline V gene. Deletions cut 3 bases from V and 2 bases from J, with 10 bases between. CDR3 size: 14 residues. The CDR3 nucleotides read TGTGCCAGCAGTGATAGAGGCCTTCAAGAGACCCAGTACTTC. It encodes CASSDRGLQETQYF.

Many counts were recorded for this clonotype. The chain is built from TRBV24-1 and TRBJ2-7; D ambiguous. Germline V lookup: CDR1 KGHDR, CDR2 SFDVKD. V was trimmed by 2 bases and J by 2 bases, leaving 0 bases between them. CDR3 size: 11 residues. The CDR3 sequence is CATSDSYEQYF. The CDR3 nucleotides are TGTGCCACCAGTGATTCCTACGAGCAGTACTTC.